Sequencing of this T cell receptor beta chain was carried out in a study of shared T cell receptors in the human thymus. The method was immunoSEQ multiplex PCR; TCRdb's version includes in-frame clones alone and lacks a portion of them. The sample holds 700,000 or so clones, around 85% seen once. V was clipped by 10 bases and J by 0 bases, with 10 bases between them. Germline CDR1 and CDR2: MNHNS and SASEGT. The CDR3 spans 13 residues. This sample also appeared in a second study, on human thymus T cells.

Sequenced input: thymocytes. The clonotype originates from a girl in the first two years of life with a congenital heart defect. V and J are TRBV6-1 and TRBJ1-5, with D maybe TRBD1 (5 bases). Written as DNA, the CDR3 is TGTGCCATTAAGGGGTATAGCAATCAGCCCCAGCATTTT. Translating it yields CAIKGYSNQPQHF.